Sequencing of this T cell receptor beta chain was carried out in a study of CD4 and CD8 cells across lung adenocarcinoma regions. The CDR3 extends over 16 amino acids. V was pared by 2 bases and J by 4 bases, with 16 bases between. Germline V gene sequence: CDR1 MNHEY, CDR2 SVGAGI. TCRdb re-derived calls from the PCR reads in MiXCR, one entry per CDR3 protein. The table has about 14,000 distinct CDR3 sequences, roughly 40% seen once; the top ten hold around a sixth. Donors had localized lung adenocarcinoma, a non-small cell lung cancer. The receptor's source is a male donor with lung adenocarcinoma. The CD4 and CD8 labels of this study may be unreliable. The sequencing sample was made of CD4+ T cells from the center of a lung tumor. J is TRBJ2-3 and V is TRBV6-5, with D perhaps given as TRBD1 or TRBD2 (7 bases each). The CDR3 DNA sequence: TGTGCCAGCAGTTACCAGGGGGGGACGAGCCCAGATACGCAGTATTTT. Residues: CASSYQGGTSPDTQYF.